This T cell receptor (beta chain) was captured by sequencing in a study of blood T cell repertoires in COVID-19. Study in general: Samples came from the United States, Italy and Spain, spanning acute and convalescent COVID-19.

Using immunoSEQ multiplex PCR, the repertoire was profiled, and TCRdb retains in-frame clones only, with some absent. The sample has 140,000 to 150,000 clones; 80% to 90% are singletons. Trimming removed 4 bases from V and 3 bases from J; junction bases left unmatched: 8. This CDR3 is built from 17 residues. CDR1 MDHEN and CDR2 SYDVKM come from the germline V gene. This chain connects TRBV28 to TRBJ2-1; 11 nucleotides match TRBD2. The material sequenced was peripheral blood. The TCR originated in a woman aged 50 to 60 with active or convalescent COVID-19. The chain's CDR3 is CASSSSTSGSGYNEQFF. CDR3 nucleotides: TGTGCCAGCAGTTCCTCCACTAGCGGGAGTGGCTACAATGAGCAGTTCTTC.